This T cell receptor (beta chain) was found in a study of T cell changes during pregnancy in multiple sclerosis. Sequencing used immunoSEQ multiplex PCR; TCRdb keeps in-frame clones, though not all of them. The table has approximately 25,000 clones, more than 70% seen once. The V gene's germline CDR1 is DFQATT and CDR2 SNEGSKA (reference sequence). This CDR3 has 8 amino acids. A word on this clone: An end of the junction does not agree with germline; a read error may underlie this.

This sample comprised CD4+ T cells from peripheral blood mononuclear cells, obtained in the first trimester of pregnancy. The TCR originated in a female donor in good health, enrolled as a control in a pregnancy study. The rearrangement joins TRBV20-1 to TRBJ1-1, with a weak D call TRBD1 (6 bases). CDR3 nucleotides: TGCAGTGCTCCACAGGGAGGGTTT. Its protein is CSAPQGGF.